These 27 T cell receptor beta chains share one sample of origin, sequenced in a study of CD8+ T cells in alopecia areata. Treatment defined: oral pan-JAK inhibitor, 5-10 mg twice daily. cDNA serving as the sequencing template came from extracted, reverse transcribed RNA. Sequencing used immunoSEQ multiplex PCR; TCRdb keeps in-frame clones, though not all of them. The sample carries 210,000 or so clones, just over 65% recorded once. The sample was CD4+ T cells sorted from blood, taken around week 42, from a patient treated with tofacitinib. Every receptor here comes from a human donor with alopecia areata.

This clone was detected only once. This chain links TRBV7-8 with TRBJ1-5, with a weak D call TRBD1 (5 bases). Germline V gene data show CDR1 as SGHVS and CDR2 as FQNEAQ. There are 15 residues in the CDR3. V lost 6 bases and J 6 bases, leaving 18 bases between the germline ends. In DNA form, the CDR3 reads TGTGCCAGCAGTCCCACTTCCATGGGACTTCAGCCCCAGCATTTT. It codes for CASSPTSMGLQPQHF.

This chain links TRBV30 with TRBJ2-5; maybe TRBD2 (5 bases). V lost 1 base and J 5 bases, leaving 11 bases between the germline ends. The germline V gene has CDR1 GTSNPN and CDR2 SVGIG (reference sequence). CDR3 length equals 13 residues. The CDR3 DNA sequence: TGTGCCTGGAGTGGTCCTAGCCGGGAGACCCAGTACTTC. Translating gives CAWSGPSRETQYF.

V usage is TRBV28 and J usage is TRBJ2-1; 10 bases are shared with TRBD1. CDR1 MDHEN and CDR2 SYDVKM come from the germline V gene. The V segment lost 6 bases and the J segment 4 bases; nucleotides outside the gene matches: 9. This CDR3 comprises 16 residues. This CDR3 reads CASRPIRDRGYNEQFF. CDR3 in DNA: TGTGCCAGCAGACCCATCCGGGACAGGGGATACAATGAGCAGTTCTTC. Full variable domain (rest looked up from reference TRBV28 and TRBJ2-1): DVKVTQSSRYLVKRTGEKVFLECVQDMDHENMFWYRQDPGLGLRLIYFSYDVKMKEKGDIPEGYSVSREKKERFSLILESASTNQTSMYLCASRPIRDRGYNEQFFGPGTRLTVL.

The chain uses TRBV6-6 and TRBJ2-5; D uncertain. V was clipped by 4 bases and J by 0 bases, with 3 bases between them. The CDR3 spans 12 residues. Per the germline V gene, CDR1 is MNHNY and CDR2 is SVGAGI (reference sequence). CDR3 nucleotide sequence: TGTGCCAGCAGTTTGTACCAAGAGACCCAGTACTTC. Its protein product is CASSLYQETQYF.

The chain employs TRBV4-2 and TRBJ1-1, with D possibly TRBD1 on 6 matching bases. Trimming removed 1 base at V and 4 bases at J, with 10 bases between. The CDR3 spans 14 residues. Germline lookup yields CDR1 LGHNA and CDR2 YNFKEQ. For the CDR3, the DNA is TGTGCCAGCAGCCAAGCACAGGGCGGCACTGAAGCTTTCTTT. Protein: CASSQAQGGTEAFF.

The count of this clone is one. The chain is built from TRBV2 and TRBJ2-5; D is unresolved. The CDR3 is 13 amino acids. CDR1 is SNHLY and CDR2 is FYNNEI in the germline V gene. V lost 7 bases and J 2 bases, leaving 11 bases between the germline ends. The CDR3 sequence is CASNSHRQETQYF. The CDR3 DNA reads as TGTGCCAGCAATAGTCACCGACAAGAGACCCAGTACTTC.

This clone turned up a few times. The chain joins TRBV5-1 to TRBJ2-1; a weak D match, TRBD1 (6 bases). CDR1 and CDR2 from the germline V gene are SGHRS and YFSETQ. The CDR3 has 15 amino acids. Trimming pared 5 bases from V and 0 bases from J, leaving 12 bases between. CDR3: CASRRQANSYNEQFF. For the CDR3, the DNA is TGCGCCAGCAGACGACAGGCCAACTCCTACAATGAGCAGTTCTTC.

This clone has a handful of counts. The chain joins TRBV7-7 to TRBJ2-5; 9 bases are a match to TRBD2. Germline V CDR1 and CDR2: SSHAT, FNYEAQ (reference sequence). With V trimmed by 6 bases and J by 1 base, 6 bases remained unmatched. The CDR3 has 15 residues. The DNA for the CDR3 is TGTGCCAGCAGTCGGAGCGGGGGGTTCCAAGAGACCCAGTACTTC. Encoded protein: CASSRSGGFQETQYF.

This clone was seen a handful of times. The chain uses TRBV4-3 and TRBJ1-1, with D hard to call. CDR3 length equals 13 residues. Germline CDR1 and CDR2: LGHNA and YSLEER. V lost 4 bases and J lost 5, with 11 bases in between. CDR3: CASSPEARTEAFF. CDR3 bases: TGCGCCAGCAGCCCCGAGGCCAGGACTGAAGCTTTCTTT.

The chain carries TRBV5-4 and TRBJ2-6; possibly TRBD1 for D (6 bases). From germline, CDR1 is SGHNT and CDR2 YYREEE (reference sequence). Trimming pared 4 bases from V and 1 base from J, leaving 9 bases between. This CDR3 has 15 amino acids. The CDR3: CASSLTGSGANVLTF. The CDR3, as DNA: TGTGCCAGCAGCCTAACAGGGTCTGGGGCCAACGTCCTGACTTTC.

This clone was detected only a few times. Distinct nucleotide sequences in the sample also encode this CDR3. The chain couples TRBV30 to TRBJ1-5; D possibly corresponds to TRBD1 (5 bases). The CDR3 has 12 amino acids. Trimming removed 0 bases at V and 7 bases at J, with 7 bases between. CDR1 and CDR2 (germline): GTSNPN, SVGIG (reference sequence). This chain's CDR3 is CAWSVRGQPQHF. CDR3 sequence (DNA): TGTGCCTGGAGTGTGCGGGGGCAGCCCCAGCATTTT. Combining the CDR3 with reference TRBV30 and TRBJ1-5 gives the whole variable domain SQTIHQWPATLVQPVGSPLSLECTVEGTSNPNLYWYRQAAGRGLQLLFYSVGIGQISSEVPQNLSASRPQDRQFILSSKKLLLSDSGFYLCAWSVRGQPQHFGDGTRLSIL.

V is TRBV4-3 and J is TRBJ1-2; D remains ambiguous. Between the trimmed V and J ends, which lost 3 bases and 4 bases, there was a span of 18 bases. CDR3 size: 16 residues. Germline values: CDR1 LGHNA, CDR2 YSLEER. CDR3 nucleotides: TGCGCCAGCAGCCAGCGAGAACGGACGCTTGGCTATGGCTACACCTTC. Translated: CASSQRERTLGYGYTF.

This chain uses TRBV2 with TRBJ1-4; weak D call: TRBD1 (6 bases). Germline CDR1 SNHLY, CDR2 FYNNEI. Trimming cost V 7 bases and J 2 bases, with 11 bases left between them. CDR3 length: 14 residues. CDR3 region: CASINRATNEKLFF. CDR3 nucleotide sequence: TGTGCCAGCATTAACAGGGCCACTAATGAAAAACTGTTTTTT.

This clone has just one count. V gene TRBV6-6 combines with J gene TRBJ2-2; the D call may be TRBD1 or TRBD2 (6 bases each). V was trimmed by 8 bases and J by 8 bases, leaving 12 bases between them. The CDR3 has 12 amino acids. CDR1 and CDR2 (germline): MNHNY, SVGAGI (reference sequence). The CDR3 region has the DNA TGTGCCAGCGGAGGGGGTGTTGGGGAGCTGTTTTTT. It codes for CASGGGVGELFF.

Notes on this clone: This sample also contains other DNA sequences that code for the same CDR3. The chain joins TRBV7-8 to TRBJ1-1; tentative D call: TRBD1 (5 bases). V was cut by 3 bases and J by 1 base, with 9 bases left in between. The V gene's germline CDR1 is SGHVS and CDR2 FQNEAQ. This CDR3 is 14 amino acids long. The CDR3 here is CASSLQGGNTEAFF. The CDR3 DNA reads TGTGCCAGCAGCTTGCAGGGAGGGAACACTGAAGCTTTCTTT. The full variable domain, its missing parts supplied by reference TRBV7-8 and TRBJ1-1, is GAGVSQSPRYKVAKRGQDVALRCDPISGHVSLFWYQQALGQGPEFLTYFQNEAQLDKSGLPSDRFFAERPEGSVSTLKIQRTQQEDSAVYLCASSLQGGNTEAFFGQGTRLTVV.

V usage is TRBV4-3 and J usage is TRBJ2-7; the D gene is possibly TRBD2 (6 bases). The germline gives CDR1 LGHNA, CDR2 YSLEER. V lost 1 base, J lost 3 bases, and 16 bases lay in between. There are 16 residues in the CDR3. CDR3 sequence reads: CASSQAPGLAHYEQYF. DNA for the CDR3: TGCGCCAGCAGCCAAGCCCCGGGACTGGCCCACTACGAGCAGTACTTC.

This clone was detected only a few times. This chain links TRBV9 with TRBJ1-1; D is perhaps TRBD1 (6 bases). Trimming cost V 3 bases and J 1 base, with 13 bases left between them. There are 15 residues in the CDR3. The germline V gene has CDR1 SGDLS and CDR2 YYNGEE. The CDR3 region is CASSAGHRENTEAFF. DNA for the CDR3: TGTGCCAGCAGCGCGGGACACCGGGAGAACACTGAAGCTTTCTTT. Full variable domain (outside the CDR3, taken from reference TRBV9 and TRBJ1-1): DSGVTQTPKHLITATGQRVTLRCSPRSGDLSVYWYQQSLDQGLQFLIQYYNGEERAKGNILERFSAQQFPDLHSELNLSSLELGDSALYFCASSAGHRENTEAFFGQGTRLTVV.

The chain recombines TRBV30 with TRBJ2-7; 12 nucleotides match TRBD2. V shed 3 bases and J 5 bases; nucleotides not matched to a gene: 8. Germline values: CDR1 GTSNPN, CDR2 SVGIG (reference sequence). The CDR3 contains 15 residues. The DNA for the CDR3 is TGTGCCTGGAGAAGACTAGCGGGGGTTCGCGACGAGCAGTACTTC. This codes for CAWRRLAGVRDEQYF.

This clone was recorded a few times. The V gene is TRBV7-2, the J gene TRBJ1-2; D is perhaps TRBD1 (5 bases). CDR1 SGHTA and CDR2 FQGNSA come from the germline V gene. V was shortened by 1 base and J by 3 bases, with 12 bases between the two germline ends. The CDR3 sequence is 15 residues long. DNA of the CDR3: TGTGCCAGCAGCTTAGTCGGGGGGTTGGACTATGGCTACACCTTC. This codes for CASSLVGGLDYGYTF.

The chain carries TRBV30 and TRBJ1-1; D call uncertain. The CDR3 is made up of 11 amino acids. Germline CDR1 GTSNPN, CDR2 SVGIG (reference sequence). V was shortened by 1 base and J by 7 bases, with 7 bases between the two germline ends. CDR3 nucleotides: TGTGCCTGGAGTGAAGTTCATGAAGCTTTCTTT. Its translation: CAWSEVHEAFF.

The chain carries TRBV27 and TRBJ2-6; no clear D. The CDR3 contains 13 residues. The V gene lost 6 bases and the J gene lost 4 bases, with 7 bases spanning the gap. Germline CDR1 is MNHEY and CDR2 is SMNVEV (reference sequence). The CDR3 here is CASRISGANVLTF. The CDR3 DNA sequence: TGTGCCAGCAGGATATCGGGGGCCAACGTCCTGACTTTC.

This clone showed up just a few times. This chain connects TRBV4-3 to TRBJ1-1; D not resolved. CDR1 LGHNA and CDR2 YSLEER come from the germline V gene. Trimming pared 0 bases from V and 1 base from J, leaving 6 bases between. The CDR3 has 14 amino acids. In DNA form, the CDR3 reads TGCGCCAGCAGCCAAGAACCCTGGAACACTGAAGCTTTCTTT. It translates to CASSQEPWNTEAFF.

V gene TRBV13 combines with J gene TRBJ2-6; perhaps TRBD1 as D (6 bases). This CDR3 has 21 amino acids. V lost 0 bases and J lost 0, with 21 bases in between. Per germline, CDR1 PRHDT and CDR2 FYEKMQ (reference sequence). CDR3 sequence (DNA): TGTGCCAGCAGCTTAGGGATACCCGGACAGCGTAGAAACTCTGGGGCCAACGTCCTGACTTTC. It specifies CASSLGIPGQRRNSGANVLTF.

This chain uses TRBV25-1 with TRBJ1-1; D is unclear. Trimming stripped 2 bases from V and 4 bases from J, with 8 bases between. The CDR3 is 13 amino acids. Germline loops: CDR1 MGHDK, CDR2 SYGVNS. In nucleotides, the CDR3 is TGTGCCAGCAGTGAACTCTGGGGCACTGAAGCTTTCTTT. It is translated as CASSELWGTEAFF.

The chain uses TRBV7-6 and TRBJ2-7; D call uncertain. V gave up 3 bases and J gave up 1 base, with 7 bases separating them. CDR1 and CDR2 from the germline V gene are SGHVS and FNYEAQ. The CDR3 runs 13 residues. Here the CDR3 DNA reads TGTGCCAGCAGCTTGGACGGATCCTACGAGCAGTACTTC. Translating gives CASSLDGSYEQYF.

This rearrangement joins TRBV4-3 to TRBJ2-2; TRBD2 might be the D (5 bases). Trimming took off 0 bases at V and 5 bases at J, with 13 bases between the two ends. CDR3 length equals 16 residues. The germline V gene has CDR1 LGHNA and CDR2 YSLEER. CDR3 DNA: TGCGCCAGCAGCCAAGATCCCCGGGGTGGAACCGGGGAGCTGTTTTTT. Translation: CASSQDPRGGTGELFF.

This clone has only a few counts. Other DNA sequences in the same sample also yield this CDR3. The chain combines TRBV29-1 with TRBJ1-2, with D tentatively TRBD1 (5 bases). This CDR3 has 13 residues. CDR1 and CDR2 (germline): SQVTM, ANQGSEA. Trimming pared 4 bases from V and 0 bases from J, leaving 9 bases between. In DNA, the CDR3 is TGCAGCGTTGGGGGCGATTCTAACTATGGCTACACCTTC. It encodes CSVGGDSNYGYTF.